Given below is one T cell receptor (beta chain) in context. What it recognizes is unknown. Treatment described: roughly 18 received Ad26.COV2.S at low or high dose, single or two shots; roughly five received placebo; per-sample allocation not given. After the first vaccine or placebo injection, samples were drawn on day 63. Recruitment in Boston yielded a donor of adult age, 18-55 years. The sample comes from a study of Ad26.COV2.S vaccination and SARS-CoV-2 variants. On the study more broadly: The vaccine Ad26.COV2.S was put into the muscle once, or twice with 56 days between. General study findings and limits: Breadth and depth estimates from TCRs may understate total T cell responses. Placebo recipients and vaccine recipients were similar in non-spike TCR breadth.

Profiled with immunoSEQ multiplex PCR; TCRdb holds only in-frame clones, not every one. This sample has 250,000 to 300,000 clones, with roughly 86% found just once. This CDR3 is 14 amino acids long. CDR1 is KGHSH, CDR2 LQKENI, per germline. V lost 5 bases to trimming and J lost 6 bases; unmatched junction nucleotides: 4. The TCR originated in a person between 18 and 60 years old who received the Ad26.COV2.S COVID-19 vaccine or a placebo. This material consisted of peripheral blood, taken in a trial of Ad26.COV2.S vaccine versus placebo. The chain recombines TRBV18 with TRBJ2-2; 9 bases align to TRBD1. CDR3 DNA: TGTGCCAGCTCAACACAGGGGGCCGCCGGGGAGCTGTTTTTT. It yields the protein CASSTQGAAGELFF.